This is a list of T cell receptor beta chains from one sample in a study of blood T cell repertoires in COVID-19. Only in-frame clones appear in the TCRdb table, and some are missing; sequencing was by immunoSEQ multiplex PCR. This table holds approximately 100,000 clones, about 92% found once. The sequenced sample consisted of peripheral blood. All receptors derive from a man in his forties or fifties with active COVID-19. The CDR3 runs from the conserved cysteine through the conserved F or W. The D gene is left open where the match is weak. The listing skips clone size in some rows; elsewhere it reads once, few, many or a size class.

d_gene: TRBD2; abundance: once; j_gene: TRBJ2-1; v_gene: TRBV4-2; CDR3nt: TGTGCCAGCAGCCAAGAGGGGAACGGGAGGGCTTACAATGAGCAGTTCTTC; CDR3aa: CASSQEGNGRAYNEQFF
d_gene: -; abundance: -; j_gene: TRBJ2-7; v_gene: TRBV14; CDR3nt: TGTGCCAGCAGCCAAGCAGTGACCTACGAGCAGTACTTC; CDR3aa: CASSQAVTYEQYF
d_gene: -; abundance: -; j_gene: TRBJ1-2; v_gene: TRBV7-2; CDR3nt: TGTGCCAGCAGCTTCCCAGGGGAGGGCTATGGCTACACCTTC; CDR3aa: CASSFPGEGYGYTF
d_gene: TRBD1; abundance: -; j_gene: TRBJ2-2; v_gene: TRBV30; CDR3nt: TGTGCCTGGAGTCGGACAGGGGCTTACACCGGGGAGCTGTTTTTT; CDR3aa: CAWSRTGAYTGELFF
d_gene: -; abundance: -; j_gene: TRBJ1-1; v_gene: TRBV6-2/TRBV6-3; CDR3nt: TGTGCCAGCAGTATTGGCGGGGGAGGAGGCACTGAAGCTTTCTTT; CDR3aa: CASSIGGGGGTEAFF
d_gene: -; abundance: -; j_gene: TRBJ1-1; v_gene: TRBV30; CDR3nt: TGTGCCTGGAGTGCGAGCACTGAAGCTTTCTTT; CDR3aa: CAWSASTEAFF
d_gene: -; abundance: few; j_gene: TRBJ1-3; v_gene: TRBV15; CDR3nt: TGTGCCACCAGCAGTCCGGTTTCAGGCCTCAACACCATATATTTT; CDR3aa: CATSSPVSGLNTIYF
d_gene: -; abundance: -; j_gene: TRBJ2-3; v_gene: TRBV29-1; CDR3nt: TGCAGCGTTGAAGTCGGCAGGGGGGAATCAGATACGCAGTATTTT; CDR3aa: CSVEVGRGESDTQYF
d_gene: TRBD2; abundance: -; j_gene: TRBJ2-2; v_gene: TRBV28; CDR3nt: TGTGCCAGCAGTTCCCCGGGACTAGCGGGAGACACCGGGGAGCTGTTTTTT; CDR3aa: CASSSPGLAGDTGELFF
d_gene: -; abundance: -; j_gene: TRBJ2-1; v_gene: TRBV5-1; CDR3nt: TGCGCCAGCAGCTTGGGCCCGGGAATCAATGAGCAGTTCTTC; CDR3aa: CASSLGPGINEQFF
d_gene: TRBD1; abundance: -; j_gene: TRBJ1-1; v_gene: TRBV5-1; CDR3nt: TGCGCCAGCAGCTTGGGGGACAGGCAGAACACTGAAGCTTTCTTT; CDR3aa: CASSLGDRQNTEAFF
d_gene: TRBD2; abundance: -; j_gene: TRBJ2-1; v_gene: TRBV5-6; CDR3nt: TGTGCCAGCAGGGAGACGACTAGCGGGAGTAACTACAATGAGCAGTTCTTC; CDR3aa: CASRETTSGSNYNEQFF
d_gene: -; abundance: -; j_gene: TRBJ2-7; v_gene: TRBV18; CDR3nt: TGTGCCAGCTCACCATCAGGGTTCACCTACGAGCAGTACTTC; CDR3aa: CASSPSGFTYEQYF
d_gene: -; abundance: -; j_gene: TRBJ2-6; v_gene: TRBV25-1; CDR3nt: TGTGCCAGCACCTTTGGGGCCAACGTCCTGACTTTC; CDR3aa: CASTFGANVLTF
d_gene: -; abundance: -; j_gene: TRBJ2-4; v_gene: TRBV27; CDR3nt: TGTGCCAGCAAAGACAGCTCCAAAAACATTCAGTACTTC; CDR3aa: CASKDSSKNIQYF
d_gene: TRBD2; abundance: -; j_gene: TRBJ2-3; v_gene: TRBV6-1; CDR3nt: TGTGCCAGCAGTGGTGGAGCAGCGGGGGGCACAGATACGCAGTATTTT; CDR3aa: CASSGGAAGGTDTQYF
d_gene: TRBD1; abundance: -; j_gene: TRBJ2-2; v_gene: TRBV15; CDR3nt: TGTGCCACCAGCGAAACGGGGACAGAGACCGGGGAGCTGTTTTTT; CDR3aa: CATSETGTETGELFF
d_gene: -; abundance: -; j_gene: TRBJ2-7; v_gene: TRBV21-1; CDR3nt: TGTGCCAGCAGCTGGGGTTTAGCGGGAGGGCTAGTCCACGAGCAGTACTTC; CDR3aa: CASSWGLAGGLVHEQYF
d_gene: TRBD1; abundance: -; j_gene: TRBJ1-2; v_gene: TRBV4-1; CDR3nt: TGCGCCAGCAGCCAAGAAGGACAGGGGGCGCGGAACTATGGCTACACCTTC; CDR3aa: CASSQEGQGARNYGYTF
d_gene: TRBD2; abundance: -; j_gene: TRBJ2-5; v_gene: TRBV28; CDR3nt: TGTGCCAGCAGTTCGTCGGGACTAGCGGGAAGGGAGACCCAGTACTTC; CDR3aa: CASSSSGLAGRETQYF
d_gene: -; abundance: few; j_gene: TRBJ1-5; v_gene: TRBV6-2/TRBV6-3; CDR3nt: TGTGCCAGCAGTTACGAGGTCGGGACTTCCTATAGCAATCAGCCCCAGCATTTT; CDR3aa: CASSYEVGTSYSNQPQHF
d_gene: -; abundance: -; j_gene: TRBJ2-7; v_gene: TRBV5-4; CDR3nt: TGTGCCAGCAGCTCCTCGGAGGGCGTTCTCTCCTACGAGCAGTACTTC; CDR3aa: CASSSSEGVLSYEQYF
d_gene: TRBD2; abundance: -; j_gene: TRBJ2-7; v_gene: TRBV4-1; CDR3nt: TGCGCCAGCAGCCAGAGCAGGACTAGCGGCCACTACGAGCAGTACTTC; CDR3aa: CASSQSRTSGHYEQYF
d_gene: -; abundance: once; j_gene: TRBJ1-1; v_gene: TRBV29-1; CDR3nt: TGCAGCGTTACAACGACAGGAAACACTGAAGCTTTCTTT; CDR3aa: CSVTTTGNTEAFF
d_gene: TRBD2; abundance: once; j_gene: TRBJ2-7; v_gene: TRBV6-6; CDR3nt: TGTGCCACCGGTAAGGCGGGAGATCTGTACGAGCAGTACTTC; CDR3aa: CATGKAGDLYEQYF
d_gene: TRBD2; abundance: few; j_gene: TRBJ2-7; v_gene: TRBV28; CDR3nt: TGTGCCAGCACCGAGGGACTAGCGGGACCCTACGAGCAGTACTTC; CDR3aa: CASTEGLAGPYEQYF
d_gene: TRBD1; abundance: -; j_gene: TRBJ1-3; v_gene: TRBV13; CDR3nt: TGTGCCAGCAGCTTAGATCCAGGGGGTACCTCTGATTCTGGAAACACCATATATTTT; CDR3aa: CASSLDPGGTSDSGNTIYF
d_gene: TRBD1; abundance: -; j_gene: TRBJ1-5; v_gene: TRBV18; CDR3nt: TGTGCCAGCTCACCAGGAGGGGGCAGGGATCAGCCCCAGCATTTT; CDR3aa: CASSPGGGRDQPQHF
d_gene: -; abundance: -; j_gene: TRBJ1-2; v_gene: TRBV10-3; CDR3nt: TGTGCCCTTCAGGGGACCGGGTGGACGGGCTACACCTTC; CDR3aa: CALQGTGWTGYTF
d_gene: -; abundance: -; j_gene: TRBJ1-2; v_gene: TRBV2; CDR3nt: TGTGCCAGCAGTGAAGGGCGCTGGGCTGCCGCTGAAGATGGCTACACCTTC; CDR3aa: CASSEGRWAAAEDGYTF
d_gene: TRBD1; abundance: once; j_gene: TRBJ2-1; v_gene: TRBV3-1/TRBV3-2; CDR3nt: TGTGCCAGCAGCCAAGGGACAGGGGCGAACAATGAGCAGTTCTTC; CDR3aa: CASSQGTGANNEQFF
d_gene: TRBD1; abundance: once; j_gene: TRBJ1-3; v_gene: TRBV19; CDR3nt: TGTGCCAGCTCAGGGGGCTCTGGAAACACCATATATTTT; CDR3aa: CASSGGSGNTIYF
d_gene: -; abundance: -; j_gene: TRBJ2-1; v_gene: TRBV24-1; CDR3nt: TGTGCCACTCAAGGGCAGGGGTACAATGAGCAGTTCTTC; CDR3aa: CATQGQGYNEQFF
d_gene: -; abundance: -; j_gene: TRBJ1-2; v_gene: TRBV27; CDR3nt: TGTGCCAGCAGTTTATCGGGTGTAGCTTTGGGGGCGTATGGCTACACCTTC; CDR3aa: CASSLSGVALGAYGYTF
d_gene: TRBD2; abundance: -; j_gene: TRBJ2-7; v_gene: TRBV15; CDR3nt: TGTGCCACCAGCCCAAACCTAGCGGGAGTGACAGAGCAGTACTTC; CDR3aa: CATSPNLAGVTEQYF
d_gene: TRBD1; abundance: once; j_gene: TRBJ1-1; v_gene: TRBV5-6; CDR3nt: TGTGCCAGCAGCCGCCGACAGGGGATATCCTACACTGAAGCTTTCTTT; CDR3aa: CASSRRQGISYTEAFF
d_gene: TRBD1; abundance: -; j_gene: TRBJ1-1; v_gene: TRBV19; CDR3nt: TGTGCCAGTAGTATCCCCAGGGGGGCGGACACTGAAGCTTTCTTT; CDR3aa: CASSIPRGADTEAFF
d_gene: -; abundance: -; j_gene: TRBJ1-5; v_gene: TRBV28; CDR3nt: TGTGCCAGCAGTTTTTCAACAGCTTATAGCAATCAGCCCCAGCATTTT; CDR3aa: CASSFSTAYSNQPQHF
d_gene: TRBD1; abundance: -; j_gene: TRBJ2-5; v_gene: TRBV25-1; CDR3nt: TGTGCCAGCAGTGAATCCCCCCCCAGGGGGCCGCGAGAGACCCAGTACTTC; CDR3aa: CASSESPPRGPRETQYF
d_gene: TRBD2; abundance: -; j_gene: TRBJ2-1; v_gene: TRBV19; CDR3nt: TGTGCCAGTAGTGGGACTAGCGGGAGGGCCGGCTACAATGAGCAGTTCTTC; CDR3aa: CASSGTSGRAGYNEQFF
d_gene: TRBD1; abundance: -; j_gene: TRBJ2-5; v_gene: TRBV9; CDR3nt: TGTGCCAGCAGCGTAGAGGGGGCGGGAGAGACCCAGTACTTC; CDR3aa: CASSVEGAGETQYF
d_gene: TRBD2; abundance: -; j_gene: TRBJ2-1; v_gene: TRBV11-2; CDR3nt: TGTGCCAGCAGGGGACTAGCGGGAGGTCATGAGCAGTTCTTC; CDR3aa: CASRGLAGGHEQFF
d_gene: TRBD1; abundance: few; j_gene: TRBJ1-5; v_gene: TRBV28; CDR3nt: TGTGCCAGCAGTCCTCCGGGACAGGGTTCTCAGCCCCAGCATTTT; CDR3aa: CASSPPGQGSQPQHF
d_gene: TRBD2; abundance: -; j_gene: TRBJ2-1; v_gene: TRBV18; CDR3nt: TGTGCCAGCTCCCCATATAGCGGGAGTCCTGAGCAGTTCTTC; CDR3aa: CASSPYSGSPEQFF
d_gene: -; abundance: -; j_gene: TRBJ1-1; v_gene: TRBV10-1; CDR3nt: TGCGCCAGCACAACTGAAGCTTTCTTT; CDR3aa: CASTTEAFF
d_gene: TRBD2; abundance: -; j_gene: TRBJ2-1; v_gene: TRBV4-1; CDR3nt: TGCGCCAGCAGCCAATTCCGTGGGCGGGAGGGCCCCCCCTCCTACAATGAGCAGTTCTTC; CDR3aa: CASSQFRGREGPPSYNEQFF
d_gene: -; abundance: -; j_gene: TRBJ1-1; v_gene: TRBV24-1; CDR3nt: TGTGCCACCAGTGACCGTATCAACACTGAAGCTTTCTTT; CDR3aa: CATSDRINTEAFF
d_gene: -; abundance: -; j_gene: TRBJ2-6; v_gene: TRBV28; CDR3nt: TGTGCCAGCAGCTTGCGGAGTTCTGGGGCCAACGTCCTGACTTTC; CDR3aa: CASSLRSSGANVLTF
d_gene: -; abundance: -; j_gene: TRBJ2-1; v_gene: TRBV19; CDR3nt: TGTGCCAGTAGTCCGGAGTCAAACAATGAGCAGTTCTTC; CDR3aa: CASSPESNNEQFF
d_gene: TRBD2; abundance: -; j_gene: TRBJ2-2; v_gene: TRBV10-3; CDR3nt: TGTGCCATCAGTGAATTAGCGGGAGAAACCGGGGAGCTGTTTTTT; CDR3aa: CAISELAGETGELFF
d_gene: TRBD1; abundance: few; j_gene: TRBJ1-5; v_gene: TRBV6-5; CDR3nt: TGTGCCAGCAGTCCTCAGGGGGCAAGCAATCAGCCCCAGCATTTT; CDR3aa: CASSPQGASNQPQHF
d_gene: -; abundance: -; j_gene: TRBJ2-1; v_gene: TRBV7-8; CDR3nt: TGTGCCAGCAGCTTCGTAGGGGGTAAAGTCCGTGAGCAGTTCTTC; CDR3aa: CASSFVGGKVREQFF
d_gene: -; abundance: -; j_gene: TRBJ2-7; v_gene: TRBV6-6; CDR3nt: TGTGCCAGCACCGAGATTAGAGACTACGAGCAGTACTTC; CDR3aa: CASTEIRDYEQYF
d_gene: -; abundance: -; j_gene: TRBJ2-1; v_gene: TRBV5-1; CDR3nt: TGCGCCAGCAGACCCAAAACCACGGGGGAGCAGTTCTTC; CDR3aa: CASRPKTTGEQFF
d_gene: -; abundance: -; j_gene: TRBJ2-3; v_gene: TRBV29-1; CDR3nt: TGCAGCGTTGAGGTGGGAGGCGGTACAGATACGCAGTATTTT; CDR3aa: CSVEVGGGTDTQYF